This TCR beta chain was obtained from a study of preoperative IRX-2 immunotherapy in early breast cancer. Treatment specified: preoperative locoregional IRX-2 cytokine immunotherapy. The germline V gene encodes CDR1 MNHNS and CDR2 SASEGT. The V and J ends lost 4 bases and 6 bases respectively, with 15 bases between them. This CDR3 comprises 15 residues. Profiled with immunoSEQ multiplex PCR; TCRdb holds only in-frame clones, not every one. The sample yields some 13,000 clones, about nine tenths seen once. The clonotype was recovered from a human donor with breast cancer. The chain combines TRBV6-1 with TRBJ2-2; no definite D call. Specimen collection occurred from a patient treated with IRX-2 immunotherapy. The CDR3 coding sequence is TGTGCCAGCAGTGTGACATTCGCCGGGTCCGGGGAGCTGTTTTTT. This encodes CASSVTFAGSGELFF.